Presented here are 30 T cell receptor beta chains from one specimen sequenced in a study of cytomegalovirus exposure and HLA in healthy donors. The PCR had 60 Vbeta and 13 Jbeta primers. The method was immunoSEQ multiplex PCR; TCRdb's version includes in-frame clones alone and lacks a portion of them. The sample has more than 90,000 clones, roughly 73% seen once. The sequenced sample consisted of PBMCs. The origin of the receptors is a woman in her twenties or thirties in good health and CMV-seronegative.

V gene TRBV30 combines with J gene TRBJ2-3; D is unresolved. Trimming took 1 base from V and 0 from J, leaving 14 bases between them. Germline CDR1 reads GTSNPN; CDR2 reads SVGIG (reference sequence). The CDR3 is 16 amino acids. This CDR3 reads CAWSDRGYQSTDTQYF. CDR3 DNA sequence: TGTGCCTGGAGTGACCGCGGCTATCAGAGCACAGATACGCAGTATTTT.

The chain combines TRBV5-1 with TRBJ2-3; 7 bases fit TRBD2. The CDR3 has 14 residues. Trimming cost V 0 bases and J 5 bases; bases outside gene matches: 3. The germline gives CDR1 SGHRS, CDR2 YFSETQ. CDR3 amino acids: CASSLALAGDTQYF. CDR3 bases: TGCGCCAGCAGCTTGGCGTTAGCGGGAGATACGCAGTATTTT.

The V call is TRBV4-1, the J call TRBJ2-7; 9 bases map to TRBD2. This CDR3 has 17 residues. The germline CDR1 and CDR2 sequences are MGHRA and YSYEKL. V was clipped by 1 base and J by 0 bases; unmatched bases: 7. CDR3 residues: CASSQGSLAGFSYEQYF. The CDR3 DNA follows: TGCGCCAGCAGCCAAGGTTCCCTAGCGGGATTCTCCTACGAGCAGTACTTC.

This chain connects TRBV11-1 to TRBJ2-7; TRBD1 aligns across 9 bases. The J segment lost 4 bases and the V segment lost 5 bases, leaving 6 bases of the junction unmatched. The CDR3 is 14 residues long. Germline V gives CDR1 SGHAT, CDR2 FQDESV (reference sequence). The CDR3 DNA follows: TGTGCCAGCAGCGCCGACAGGGGGGTGTACGAGCAGTACTTC. It translates to CASSADRGVYEQYF.

The V gene is TRBV7-8, the J gene TRBJ1-1, with D perhaps matching TRBD1 (5 bases). Trimming pared 5 bases from V and 2 bases from J, leaving 12 bases between. Germline CDR1 is SGHVS and CDR2 is FQNEAQ. The CDR3 covers 14 residues. The DNA for the CDR3 is TGTGCCAGCAGCGCTTTGGGGCCCAACACTGAAGCTTTCTTT. Translating gives CASSALGPNTEAFF.

To note about this clone: Within the sample, other DNA sequences also encode this same CDR3. The chain links TRBV12-5 to TRBJ1-1; weak D call: TRBD1 (6 bases). V lost 1 base to trimming and J lost 6 bases, with 9 bases between them. From germline, CDR1 is LGHNT and CDR2 FRNRAP. The CDR3 totals 13 residues. CDR3 loop: CASGLDYRAEAFF. Written as DNA, the CDR3 is TGTGCTAGTGGTTTGGATTACAGGGCTGAAGCTTTCTTT.

This rearrangement joins TRBV6-5 to TRBJ1-2; no clear D. CDR1 MNHEY and CDR2 SVGAGI come from the germline V gene. The V and J ends lost 1 base and 3 bases respectively, with 6 bases between them. The CDR3 contains 13 residues. CDR3 DNA sequence: TGTGCCAGCAGTTACTTCAGGCACTATGGCTACACCTTC. Its protein is CASSYFRHYGYTF.

This chain links TRBV5-4 with TRBJ1-2; 7 nucleotides align to TRBD1. Germline V gene data show CDR1 as SGHNT and CDR2 as YYREEE (reference sequence). This CDR3 contains 17 residues. The J segment lost 8 bases and the V segment lost 3 bases, leaving 19 bases of the junction unmatched. CDR3 coding DNA: TGTGCCAGCAGCTCCGCGGGAAGACAGGGCGACCTATGGGGCTACACCTTC. Its translation: CASSSAGRQGDLWGYTF. The variable domain in full, completed from reference TRBV5-4 and TRBJ1-2, reads ETGVTQSPTHLIKTRGQQVTLRCSSQSGHNTVSWYQQALGQGPQFIFQYYREEENGRGNFPPRFSGLQFPNYSSELNVNALELDDSALYLCASSSAGRQGDLWGYTFGSGTRLTVV.

The genes are TRBV29-1 and TRBJ2-7; 8 bases map to TRBD1. Looked up from germline, CDR1 is SQVTM and CDR2 is ANQGSEA. The J segment lost 2 bases and the V segment lost 6 bases, leaving 6 bases of the junction unmatched. This CDR3 has 13 residues. CDR3 bases: TGCAGCGTCCGGACAGGGACGGCCTACGAGCAGTACTTC. Translated, it gives CSVRTGTAYEQYF.

V gene TRBV2 combines with J gene TRBJ1-2; D not resolved. The germline V gene has CDR1 SNHLY and CDR2 FYNNEI. There are 13 residues in the CDR3. The V end lost 7 bases, the J end lost 7 bases, and 16 bases lay between the germline ends. The DNA of the CDR3 is TGTGCCAGCAACCTTCAGGCCAGGCTTGGCTACACCTTC. Translated: CASNLQARLGYTF.

The chain joins TRBV25-1 to TRBJ2-5; D possibly corresponds to TRBD2 (7 bases). The CDR3 extends over 15 amino acids. V lost 3 bases, J lost 5 bases, and 16 bases lay in between. CDR1 is MGHDK, CDR2 SYGVNS, per germline. The CDR3: CASSEKGGGVETQYF. Here the CDR3 DNA reads TGTGCCAGCAGTGAGAAGGGAGGGGGTGTGGAGACCCAGTACTTC.

CDR3 bases: TGCGCCAGCAGCTTGTTAGCGGGAGCGGACTACAATGAGCAGTTCTTC. Protein sequence: CASSLLAGADYNEQFF. The chain joins TRBV5-1 to TRBJ2-1; 9 bases agree with TRBD2. CDR1 is SGHRS, CDR2 YFSETQ, per germline. The CDR3 loop spans 16 amino acids. V gave up 1 base and J gave up 3 bases; unmatched junction bases: 5.

The chain joins TRBV5-1 to TRBJ1-2; TRBD1 matches 8 bases. The CDR3 contains 14 residues. The germline V gene encodes CDR1 SGHRS and CDR2 YFSETQ. With V trimmed by 0 bases and J by 7 bases, 5 bases remained unmatched. This chain's CDR3 is CASSLAGGGRGYTF. As DNA, the CDR3 is TGCGCCAGCAGCTTGGCAGGGGGCGGTCGTGGCTACACCTTC.

The gene calls are TRBV27 and TRBJ1-1, with D perhaps matching TRBD1 (6 bases). This CDR3 has 16 amino acids. Germline lookup yields CDR1 MNHEY and CDR2 SMNVEV (reference sequence). V lost 4 bases and J 2 bases, leaving 17 bases between the germline ends. The CDR3 region is CASSSISRQANTEAFF. The CDR3 DNA follows: TGTGCCAGCAGTTCGATTTCCCGACAGGCTAACACTGAAGCTTTCTTT.

J is TRBJ1-1 and V is TRBV14; D call uncertain. This CDR3 spans 13 amino acids. V gave up 1 base and J gave up 4 bases, with 7 bases separating them. Germline V gene sequence: CDR1 SGHDN, CDR2 FVKESK. This chain's CDR3 is CASSQALGTEAFF. The CDR3 DNA is TGTGCCAGCAGCCAAGCTCTAGGCACTGAAGCTTTCTTT.

This clone was seen just once. The chain combines TRBV4-3 with TRBJ1-2, with 7 bases lining up with TRBD1. Germline loops: CDR1 LGHNA, CDR2 YSLEER. CDR3 size: 15 residues. Losses at the gene ends were 0 bases for V and 5 bases for J; bases not matched to a gene: 6. CDR3 bases: TGCGCCAGCAGCCAAGATCCCTCAGGGGGATATGGCTACACCTTC. This translates into CASSQDPSGGYGYTF.

The chain couples TRBV5-1 to TRBJ2-5; 7 nucleotides agree with TRBD2. V was pared by 4 bases and J by 6 bases, with 6 bases of the junction left unmatched. Germline values: CDR1 SGHRS, CDR2 YFSETQ. This CDR3 is 13 amino acids long. CDR3 sequence: CASSAGEGQTQYF. The CDR3 DNA is TGCGCCAGCAGCGCCGGGGAGGGTCAGACCCAGTACTTC.

In this sample, this clone turned up a few times. V usage is TRBV6-1 and J usage is TRBJ2-2, with a possible D match to TRBD2 (5 bases). Germline CDR1 is MNHNS and CDR2 is SASEGT. V was trimmed by 4 bases and J by 4 bases, leaving 10 bases between them. The CDR3 spans 14 residues. The CDR3 here is CASSVGLFTGELFF. The CDR3 bases are TGTGCCAGCAGTGTAGGACTGTTCACCGGGGAGCTGTTTTTT.

The chain has TRBV4-1 and TRBJ1-5; 7 nucleotides match TRBD1. The CDR3 has 16 amino acids. Unmatched junction bases numbered 7, after V lost 0 bases and J lost 5 bases. Germline-derived CDR1 and CDR2 are MGHRA and YSYEKL. The CDR3 region has the DNA TGCGCCAGCAGCCAAGATATGGGACAGTTGGATCAGCCCCAGCATTTT. Encoded protein: CASSQDMGQLDQPQHF.

The V gene is TRBV27, the J gene TRBJ1-1; D is possibly TRBD1 (6 bases). Germline assignment: CDR1 MNHEY and CDR2 SMNVEV (reference sequence). V gave up 1 base and J gave up 0 bases, with 12 bases separating them. CDR3 length equals 16 residues. CDR3 DNA sequence: TGTGCCAGCAGTTTATGGGCAGGGGCAATGAACACTGAAGCTTTCTTT. This codes for CASSLWAGAMNTEAFF.

The rearrangement joins TRBV4-2 to TRBJ1-2; D remains ambiguous. V lost 0 bases and J 4 bases, leaving 9 bases between the germline ends. CDR1 LGHNA and CDR2 YNFKEQ come from the germline V gene. The CDR3 consists of 14 residues. Here the CDR3 DNA reads TGTGCCAGCAGCCAAGAGAGCGCTGCCTATGGCTACACCTTC. As protein: CASSQESAAYGYTF.

The chain uses TRBV30 and TRBJ1-1; TRBD1 might be the D (5 bases). Per the germline V gene, CDR1 is GTSNPN and CDR2 is SVGIG (reference sequence). CDR3 length equals 12 residues. V lost 4 bases, J lost 2 bases, and 8 bases lay in between. The CDR3 reads CAWTRGNTEAFF. For the CDR3, the DNA is TGTGCCTGGACAAGGGGTAACACTGAAGCTTTCTTT.

About this clone itself: A junction boundary mismatches the germline segment, possibly from a read error. This chain joins TRBV15 and TRBJ1-1; D may be TRBD1 (5 bases). CDR1 and CDR2 (germline): LNHNV, YYDKDF (reference sequence). CDR3 length equals 15 residues. CDR3 sequence: CATSRDQEGNAEAFF. DNA for the CDR3: TGTGCCACCAGCAGAGATCAGGAGGGGAACGCTGAAGCTTTCTTT.

This clone was observed once. The chain employs TRBV6-1 and TRBJ1-2, with a weak D call TRBD1 (5 bases). The CDR3 is 15 residues long. Trimming cost V 6 bases and J 1 base, with 15 bases left between them. Germline CDR1 MNHNS, CDR2 SASEGT. CDR3 coding DNA: TGTGCCAGCAGCGCGCAATGGGGCCTTAACTATGGCTACACCTTC. Its translation is CASSAQWGLNYGYTF.

This clone was seen a single time. This chain links TRBV5-1 with TRBJ1-4, with 9 positions matching TRBD1. The V gene's germline CDR1 is SGHRS and CDR2 YFSETQ. Trimming at V came to 3 bases and at J to 5 bases, leaving 8 bases not matched to a gene. This CDR3 is 16 amino acids long. CDR3 in DNA: TGCGCCAGCAGCTCCTGGGGGGACAGGGCGAATGAAAAACTGTTTTTT. Translated, it gives CASSSWGDRANEKLFF.

V gene TRBV6-5 combines with J gene TRBJ2-7; D may be TRBD1 (6 bases). This CDR3 contains 12 residues. The ends were cut back, 4 bases at V and 5 bases at J, with 9 bases in the middle. Germline V gives CDR1 MNHEY, CDR2 SVGAGI. The chain's CDR3 is CASSSTGNEQYF. The CDR3 coding sequence is TGTGCCAGCAGTTCTACAGGGAACGAGCAGTACTTC.

This clone was recorded only once. This rearrangement joins TRBV7-2 to TRBJ2-1; 13 nucleotides match TRBD2. This CDR3 comprises 16 residues. Germline loops: CDR1 SGHTA, CDR2 FQGNSA. With 5 bases clipped from V and 2 bases from J, the junction kept 3 bases outside the gene matches. The CDR3 spells CASSVGLAGAYNEQFF. The CDR3 nucleotides read TGTGCCAGCAGCGTCGGACTAGCGGGAGCCTACAATGAGCAGTTCTTC.

V usage is TRBV6-1 and J usage is TRBJ2-7, with D maybe TRBD2 (7 bases). The CDR3 consists of 15 residues. The V end lost 0 bases, the J end lost 6 bases, and 15 bases lay between the germline ends. The germline gives CDR1 MNHNS, CDR2 SASEGT. CDR3 sequence: CASSEAHYREGEQYF. CDR3 DNA sequence: TGTGCCAGCAGTGAAGCGCATTACAGGGAGGGCGAGCAGTACTTC.

The chain couples TRBV5-6 to TRBJ1-3; possibly TRBD1 for D (5 bases). This CDR3 has 16 residues. Germline loops: CDR1 SGHDT, CDR2 YYEEEE. Trimming shortened V by 7 bases and J by 0 bases, and 17 bases separated the two germline ends. The CDR3 nucleotides read TGTGCCAGCGGCCCCACCGGGACTGACTCTGGAAACACCATATATTTT. This sequence encodes CASGPTGTDSGNTIYF.

The CDR3 DNA sequence: TGTGCCAGCAGCCAAGATCTCGGCGGGGGGTTATACAATGAGCAGTTCTTC. It codes for CASSQDLGGGLYNEQFF. V gene TRBV4-2 combines with J gene TRBJ2-1, with 8 positions matching TRBD2. This CDR3 has 17 amino acids. CDR1 is LGHNA, CDR2 YNFKEQ, per germline. V shed 0 bases and J 4 bases; nucleotides not matched to a gene: 8.